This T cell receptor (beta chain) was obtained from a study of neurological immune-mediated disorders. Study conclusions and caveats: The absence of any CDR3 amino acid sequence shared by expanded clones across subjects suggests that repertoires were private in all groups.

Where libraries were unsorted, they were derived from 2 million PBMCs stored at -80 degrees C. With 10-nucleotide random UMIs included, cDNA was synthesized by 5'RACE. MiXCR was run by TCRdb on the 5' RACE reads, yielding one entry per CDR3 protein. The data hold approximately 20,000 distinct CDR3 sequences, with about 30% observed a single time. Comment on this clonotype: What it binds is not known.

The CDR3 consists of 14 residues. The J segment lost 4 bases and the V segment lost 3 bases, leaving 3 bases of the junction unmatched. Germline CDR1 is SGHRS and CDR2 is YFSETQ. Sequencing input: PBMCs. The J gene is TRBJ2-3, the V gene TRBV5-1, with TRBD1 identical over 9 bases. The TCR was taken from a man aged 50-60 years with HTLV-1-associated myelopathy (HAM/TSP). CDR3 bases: TGCGCCAGCAGCTCGGGACAGGGCCCAGATACGCAGTATTTT. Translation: CASSSGQGPDTQYF. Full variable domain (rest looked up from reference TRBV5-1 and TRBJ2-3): KAGVTQTPRYLIKTRGQQVTLSCSPISGHRSVSWYQQTPGQGLQFLFEYFSETQRNKGNFPGRFSGRQFSNSRSEMNVSTLELGDSALYLCASSSGQGPDTQYFGPGTRLTVL.